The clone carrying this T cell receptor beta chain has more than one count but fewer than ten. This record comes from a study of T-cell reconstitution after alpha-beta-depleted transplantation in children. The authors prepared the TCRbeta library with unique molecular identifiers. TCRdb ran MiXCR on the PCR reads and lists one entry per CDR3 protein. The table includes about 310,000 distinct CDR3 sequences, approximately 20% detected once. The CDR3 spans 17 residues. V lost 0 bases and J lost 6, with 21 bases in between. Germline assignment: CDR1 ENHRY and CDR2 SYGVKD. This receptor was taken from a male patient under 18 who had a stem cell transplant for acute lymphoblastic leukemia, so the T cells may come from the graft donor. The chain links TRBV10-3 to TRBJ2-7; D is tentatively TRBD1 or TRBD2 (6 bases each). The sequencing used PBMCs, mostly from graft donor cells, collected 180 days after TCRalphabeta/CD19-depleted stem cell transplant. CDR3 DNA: TGTGCCATCAGTGAGTCGGGGGGCGCCCACTACAACTTCGAGCAGTACTTC. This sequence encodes CAISESGGAHYNFEQYF.